The next 3 T cell receptor beta chains were all read from a single sample in a study of OX40 agonist ivuxolimab in advanced cancers. Sequencing used immunoSEQ multiplex PCR; TCRdb keeps in-frame clones, though not all of them. The data show some 60,000 clones, 80% to 90% seen once. The material was CD4+ or CD8+ T cells sorted from blood, obtained in a trial of the OX40 agonist ivuxolimab. The receptors come from an adult with an advanced solid tumor such as melanoma, head and neck, liver or kidney cancer.

The chain is built from TRBV4-2 and TRBJ2-7; a possible D gene is TRBD2 (5 bases). The CDR3 spans 16 residues. V lost 5 bases, J lost 1 base, and 18 bases lay in between. Germline V gene data show CDR1 as LGHNA and CDR2 as YNFKEQ. This CDR3 reads CASSADFDATSYEQYF. CDR3 in DNA: TGTGCCAGCAGCGCGGACTTTGACGCGACTTCCTACGAGCAGTACTTC.

The rearrangement joins TRBV6-5 to TRBJ2-3; 10 nucleotides line up with TRBD2. Germline lookup yields CDR1 MNHEY and CDR2 SVGAGI. The ends lost 6 bases at V and 6 bases at J; junction bases unmatched: 9. There are 15 residues in the CDR3. CDR3 nucleotides: TGTGCCAGCAGAGATAGCGGGGGGAGGGTTGATACGCAGTATTTT. It codes for CASRDSGGRVDTQYF.

The table lists this clone with a few counts. The V and J genes are TRBV28 and TRBJ1-5; D not certain. The CDR3 consists of 13 residues. CDR1 is MDHEN, CDR2 SYDVKM, per germline. V was shortened by 3 bases and J by 7 bases, with 10 bases between the two germline ends. In DNA, the CDR3 is TGTGCCAGCAGTTTCGTGGGTCAACAGCCCCAGCATTTT. It yields the protein CASSFVGQQPQHF. The full variable domain, its missing parts supplied by reference TRBV28 and TRBJ1-5, is DVKVTQSSRYLVKRTGEKVFLECVQDMDHENMFWYRQDPGLGLRLIYFSYDVKMKEKGDIPEGYSVSREKKERFSLILESASTNQTSMYLCASSFVGQQPQHFGDGTRLSIL.